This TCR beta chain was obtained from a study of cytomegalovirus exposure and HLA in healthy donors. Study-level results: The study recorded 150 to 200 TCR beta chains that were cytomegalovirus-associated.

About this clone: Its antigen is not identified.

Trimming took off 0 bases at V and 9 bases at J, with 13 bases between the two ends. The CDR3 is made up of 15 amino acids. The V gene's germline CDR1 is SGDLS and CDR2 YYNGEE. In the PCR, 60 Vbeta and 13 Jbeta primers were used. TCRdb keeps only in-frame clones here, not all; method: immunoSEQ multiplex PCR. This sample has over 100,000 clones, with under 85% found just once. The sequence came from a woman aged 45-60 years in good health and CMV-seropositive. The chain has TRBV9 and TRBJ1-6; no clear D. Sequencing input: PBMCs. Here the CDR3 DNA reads TGTGCCAGCAGCGTAGAGCGGGATATGGCTTCACCCCTCCACTTT. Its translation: CASSVERDMASPLHF.